Listed below are T cell receptor beta chains from one sample, sequenced in a study of molecular identifiers for immune sequencing clone quantification. TCRdb fed the PCR reads into MiXCR, producing one record per CDR3 protein. This table holds 90,000 to 120,000 distinct CDR3 sequences, approximately 40% found once. The material sequenced was naive CD8+ T cells from blood, with Jurkat cell RNA spiked in. The origin of the receptors is a human donor in good health. Some libraries in this study had Jurkat cell RNA spiked in. The CDR3 runs from the conserved cysteine through the conserved F or W. Each record gives: D gene, J gene, clone size, V gene, CDR3 protein, CDR3 DNA. A D gene is named only where the DNA matches it firmly. Where a row states a size, it is once, few, many or the class of an expanded clone; other rows omit it.

.,TRBJ1-1,.,TRBV29-1,CSAIGMDTEAFF,TGCAGCGCCATTGGGATGGACACTGAAGCTTTCTTT
TRBD2,TRBJ2-1,.,TRBV29-1,CSVAGLAGSYNEQFF,TGCAGCGTAGCGGGACTAGCGGGGTCCTACAATGAGCAGTTCTTC
.,TRBJ2-7,.,TRBV4-3,CASRKDPREQYF,TGCGCCAGCAGAAAAGACCCTCGAGAGCAGTACTTC
.,TRBJ2-3,once,TRBV28,CASSPILLAHSTDTQYF,TGTGCCAGCAGTCCGATCCTTCTAGCGCATAGCACAGATACGCAGTACTTT
TRBD1,TRBJ1-1,many,TRBV6-5,CASRRQGMRPEAFF,TGTGCCAGCAGGAGACAGGGGATGCGTCCTGAAGCTTTCTTT
TRBD1,TRBJ1-1,many,TRBV5-1,CASNLGLGQGGTEAFF,TGCGCCAGCAACTTGGGGCTGGGACAGGGAGGGACTGAAGCTTTCTTT
.,TRBJ2-7,.,TRBV7-2,CASSSSRSGLYEQYF,TGTGCCAGCAGCTCTAGCCGGTCGGGGTTGTACGAGCAGTACTTC
.,TRBJ1-5,few,TRBV11-2,CASSLEWGSNQPQHF,TGTGCCAGCAGCTTAGAATGGGGTAGCAATCAGCCCCAGCATTTT
.,TRBJ2-7,.,TRBV6-2/TRBV6-3,CASSGQNRYEQYF,TGTGCCAGCTCCGGACAGAACCGCTACGAGCAGTACTTC
TRBD2,TRBJ2-7,.,TRBV19,CASSILAGGSYEQYF,TGTGCCAGTAGTATCCTAGCGGGAGGCTCCTACGAGCAGTACTTC
.,TRBJ2-3,many,TRBV7-9,CASSSGVRPWQYF,TGTGCCAGCAGTTCGGGGGTGAGGCCTTGGCAGTATTTT
.,TRBJ2-1,.,TRBV7-9,CATWGLGGLNEQFF,TGTGCCACTTGGGGGTTAGGAGGCTTGAATGAGCAGTTCTTC
TRBD1,TRBJ1-1,.,TRBV7-2,CASSLASAGGTEAFF,TGTGCCAGCAGCTTAGCATCGGCAGGGGGCACTGAAGCTTTCTTT
.,TRBJ2-5,many,TRBV5-1,CASSLGGQPETQYF,TGCGCCAGCAGCTTGGGGGGACAACCGGAGACCCAGTACTTC
.,TRBJ2-5,few,TRBV13,CASSTRRDTVLGTQYF,TGTGCCAGCAGCACTAGACGGGACACCGTACTTGGGACCCAGTACTTC
TRBD2,TRBJ2-5,.,TRBV3-1,CASRETSGIDETQYF,TGTGCCAGCAGAGAGACTAGCGGGATCGATGAGACCCAGTACTTC
TRBD1,TRBJ2-7,many,TRBV6-5,CATHPTGASYEQYF,TGTGCCACCCACCCGACAGGGGCCTCCTACGAGCAGTACTTC
TRBD1,TRBJ2-7,.,TRBV7-6,CASSLAGGQAGVYEQYF,TGTGCCAGCAGCTTAGCGGGGGGACAGGCGGGTGTTTACGAGCAGTACTTC
.,TRBJ2-6,many,TRBV28,CATTDIPGANVLTF,TGTGCCACAACCGACATTCCAGGGGCCAACGTCCTGACTTTC
TRBD1,TRBJ2-3,medium-sized,TRBV7-6,CASSLGQGTDTQYF,TGTGCCAGCAGTCTGGGACAGGGCACAGATACGCAGTATTTT
.,TRBJ1-1,few,TRBV13,CASSWRGWRTEAFF,TGTGCCAGCAGCTGGAGGGGGTGGAGAACTGAAGCTTTCTTT
TRBD1,TRBJ2-4,.,TRBV5-1,CASSWATGDAKYIQYF,TGCGCCAGCAGCTGGGCGACAGGGGATGCCAAATACATTCAGTACTTC
.,TRBJ2-3,.,TRBV10-3,CAISTSGLLTDTQYF,TGTGCCATCAGTACCTCGGGACTCCTCACAGATACGCAGTATTTT
.,TRBJ2-1,few,TRBV19,CASIGSSPGHLNEQFF,TGTGCCAGCATTGGGAGCTCCCCGGGGCACCTTAATGAGCAGTTCTTC
TRBD2,TRBJ2-2,many,TRBV5-4,CATGTSVTGELFF,TGTGCAACCGGGACTAGCGTAACCGGGGAGCTGTTTTTT
.,TRBJ1-5,few,TRBV15,CATSAKVWELDSNQPQHF,TGTGCCACCAGCGCAAAAGTCTGGGAGTTGGATAGCAATCAGCCCCAGCATTTT
.,TRBJ2-7,.,TRBV6-5,CASRSDRTYEQYF,TGTGCCTCGCGATCCGACAGGACCTACGAGCAGTACTTC
.,TRBJ2-5,.,TRBV12-3/TRBV12-4,CASSGVEEPQYF,TGTGCCAGCAGTGGCGTAGAGGAGCCCCAGTACTTC
.,TRBJ1-5,few,TRBV20-1,CSATRPYSNQPQHF,TGCAGTGCTACTCGACCCTATAGCAATCAGCCCCAGCATTTT
TRBD1,TRBJ1-5,.,TRBV19,CASQWTGDLYSNQPQHF,TGTGCCAGTCAATGGACAGGAGATTTATATAGCAATCAGCCCCAGCATTTT
.,TRBJ1-4,many,TRBV7-9,CASSLGTTEEKLFF,TGTGCCAGCAGCTTAGGTACGACAGAAGAAAAACTGTTTTTT
.,TRBJ2-1,many,TRBV9,CASSWGPYNEQFF,TGTGCCAGCAGTTGGGGACCCTACAATGAGCAGTTCTTC
TRBD2,TRBJ2-1,few,TRBV13,CASSLGVAGEGEQFF,TGTGCCAGCAGCTTAGGAGTAGCGGGAGAAGGTGAGCAGTTCTTC
TRBD1,TRBJ2-4,few,TRBV20-1,CSAPQWGTGENIQYF,TGCAGTGCTCCCCAATGGGGGACAGGGGAAAACATTCAGTACTTC
.,TRBJ2-1,many,TRBV12-3/TRBV12-4,CASSFGEQFF,TGTGCCAGCAGTTTTGGTGAGCAGTTCTTC
.,TRBJ2-6,.,TRBV2,CASSEWVSGANVLTF,TGTGCCAGCAGTGAATGGGTTTCTGGGGCCAACGTCCTGACTTTC
TRBD2,TRBJ2-7,few,TRBV13,CASSLTPGTSYEQYF,TGTGCCAGCAGCTTAACCCCCGGGACTAGCTACGAGCAGTACTTC
.,TRBJ2-1,few,TRBV19,CASSIAESSYNEQFF,TGTGCCAGTAGTATAGCGGAGAGCTCCTACAATGAGCAGTTCTTC
.,TRBJ2-5,.,TRBV4-3,CASSQSIQQETQYF,TGCGCCAGCAGCCAAAGTATCCAGCAAGAGACCCAGTACTTC
.,TRBJ2-5,few,TRBV15,CATSRDGETQYF,TGTGCCACCAGCAGAGATGGGGAGACCCAGTACTTC
.,TRBJ1-1,.,TRBV7-9,CASSLAARPGPGEAFF,TGTGCCAGCAGCTTAGCCGCCCGACCGGGCCCCGGTGAAGCTTTCTTT
TRBD2,TRBJ2-5,.,TRBV7-2,CASSLVSGRTGETQYF,TGTGCCAGCAGCTTAGTTAGCGGGAGAACAGGAGAGACCCAGTACTTC
TRBD2,TRBJ2-7,once,TRBV14,CASSQELFRLAGVYEQYF,TGTGCCAGCAGCCAAGAGCTCTTTCGGCTAGCGGGGGTCTACGAGCAGTACTTC
TRBD2,TRBJ2-1,many,TRBV7-3,CASSLLGSGTHNEQFF,TGTGCCAGCAGCTTATTGGGTAGCGGGACCCACAATGAGCAGTTCTTC
.,TRBJ1-1,.,TRBV28,CASSLSGGLEAFF,TGTGCCAGCAGTTTATCGGGGGGGTTAGAAGCTTTCTTT
.,TRBJ2-3,many,TRBV5-4,CASSFPSTPQYF,TGTGCCAGCAGCTTTCCGTCCACACCGCAGTATTTT
.,TRBJ2-7,.,TRBV29-1,CGVLTDSSYEQYF,TGCGGCGTTCTTACAGACAGCTCCTACGAGCAGTACTTC
.,TRBJ2-7,few,TRBV12-2,CASRDEQYF,TGTGCAAGTCGCGACGAGCAGTACTTC
.,TRBJ2-2,.,TRBV7-9,CASGGVNTGELFF,TGTGCCAGCGGCGGAGTGAACACCGGGGAGCTGTTTTTT
TRBD1,TRBJ2-3,many,TRBV9,CASSQPGQTTDTQYF,TGTGCCAGCAGCCAACCGGGACAGACCACAGATACGCAGTATTTT
TRBD2,TRBJ2-7,few,TRBV20-1,CSASLGLAGDEQYF,TGCAGTGCTAGTTTGGGTTTAGCGGGAGACGAGCAGTACTTC
TRBD2,TRBJ2-3,.,TRBV9,CASSVGSGRYTDTQYF,TGTGCCAGCAGCGTAGGAAGCGGGAGGTACACAGATACGCAGTATTTT
.,TRBJ2-7,.,TRBV27,CASTPSGGQYYEQYF,TGTGCCAGCACCCCAAGTGGCGGACAGTATTACGAGCAGTACTTC
.,TRBJ2-6,.,TRBV20-1,CSATDRKDGAIVLTF,TGCAGTGCCACGGATAGGAAAGACGGGGCCATCGTCCTGACTTTC